One and the same sample provided the 10 T cell receptor beta chains below, sequenced in a study of spatial heterogeneity in lung cancer. As to time point: blood at routine non-recurrence follow-up after resection. Unsorted whole RNA from tumor, nontumor lung or frozen PBMC underwent sequencing. One entry per CDR3 protein, called by TCRdb with MiXCR from the 5' RACE reads. The sample has 95,000 to 130,000 distinct CDR3 sequences, 10% to 15% seen once. Sequencing used PBMCs, obtained at follow-up. Every receptor here comes from a male donor with early-stage non-small cell lung cancer.

There are a few counts of this clonotype. The J gene is TRBJ2-5, the V gene TRBV27; TRBD1 aligns across 12 bases. The V gene's germline CDR1 is MNHEY and CDR2 SMNVEV (reference sequence). The CDR3 is made up of 15 amino acids. With 3 bases clipped from V and 7 bases from J, the junction kept 6 bases outside the gene matches. For the CDR3, the DNA is TGTGCCAGCAGTTTTGGGACAGGGGGCGCCGGGACCCAGTACTTC. This translates into CASSFGTGGAGTQYF.

The table lists this clonotype with many counts. This chain connects TRBV7-3 to TRBJ1-6; no reliable D call. In germline, CDR1 is SGHTA, CDR2 FQGTGA. V was cut by 6 bases and J by 9 bases, with 12 bases left in between. This CDR3 has 13 residues. CDR3 DNA sequence: TGTGCCAGCAGTGAATTAGAAGGTTCACCCCTCCACTTT. It is translated as CASSELEGSPLHF.

This clonotype was counted at least ten times. The chain carries TRBV28 and TRBJ1-4; a weak D match, TRBD1 (5 bases). V lost 6 bases, J lost 7 bases, and 15 bases lay in between. Germline values: CDR1 MDHEN, CDR2 SYDVKM. CDR3 length equals 14 residues. The DNA of the CDR3 is TGTGCCAGCAGGGGCGACAGCTCCCGTGAAAAACTGTTTTTT. Translation: CASRGDSSREKLFF.

This clonotype has more than one count but fewer than ten. The rearrangement joins TRBV10-3 to TRBJ2-7; perhaps TRBD1 as D (5 bases). Trimming cost V 0 bases and J 8 bases, with 11 bases left between them. Germline assignment: CDR1 ENHRY and CDR2 SYGVKD. This CDR3 comprises 13 residues. The CDR3: CAISESDSSKQYF. As DNA, the CDR3 is TGTGCCATCAGTGAGTCTGACAGCTCCAAGCAGTACTTC.

The J gene is TRBJ1-2, the V gene TRBV30; TRBD1 matches at 7 bases. Germline loops: CDR1 GTSNPN, CDR2 SVGIG (reference sequence). The V segment lost 0 bases and the J segment 6 bases; nucleotides outside the gene matches: 10. This CDR3 is 15 amino acids long. CDR3 in amino acids: CAWSVDVEGADGYTF. In DNA form, the CDR3 reads TGTGCCTGGAGTGTAGACGTAGAGGGGGCAGATGGCTACACCTTC.

There are a few counts of this clonotype. The V and J genes are TRBV4-3 and TRBJ2-5; TRBD1 matches 7 bases. V was clipped by 4 bases and J by 3 bases; unmatched bases: 8. Germline loops: CDR1 LGHNA, CDR2 YSLEER. This CDR3 comprises 15 residues. CDR3 loop: CASSPHPGQEETQYF. The CDR3 coding sequence is TGCGCCAGCAGCCCACATCCCGGACAGGAAGAGACCCAGTACTTC.

Ten or more counts support this clonotype. The chain links TRBV29-1 to TRBJ2-2; possibly TRBD2 for D (5 bases). Trimming took off 3 bases at V and 6 bases at J, with 17 bases between the two ends. The CDR3 covers 15 residues. Germline V gives CDR1 SQVTM, CDR2 ANQGSEA. CDR3 amino acids: CSVDPRAGWAGELFF. The CDR3 DNA sequence: TGCAGCGTTGATCCCCGGGCGGGTTGGGCCGGGGAGCTGTTTTTT.

The chain has TRBV18 and TRBJ1-5, with a weak D call TRBD1 (6 bases). The CDR3 has 13 amino acids. CDR1 KGHSH and CDR2 LQKENI come from the germline V gene. Trimming cost V 11 bases and J 0 bases, with 11 bases left between them. DNA of the CDR3: TGTGCCTCAAAGGGGGGTAGCAATCAGCCCCAGCATTTT. This codes for CASKGGSNQPQHF.

This clonotype occurred a few times. The chain carries TRBV20-1 and TRBJ2-5; 10 bases fit TRBD2. The junction had 11 bases not matched to a gene; V was cut back by 2 bases and J by 2 bases. The CDR3 covers 17 residues. Germline CDR1 is DFQATT and CDR2 is SNEGSKA (reference sequence). The CDR3 DNA follows: TGCAGTGCTAGATCGGAAATAGCGGGGGGCCGTCAAGAGACCCAGTACTTC. This codes for CSARSEIAGGRQETQYF.

The CDR3 region is CATSAQRTNTEAFF. The CDR3 DNA reads as TGTGCCACCAGCGCTCAGCGAACGAACACTGAAGCTTTCTTT. The V call is TRBV15, the J call TRBJ1-1, with no clear D. The CDR3 extends over 14 amino acids. Between the trimmed V and J ends, which lost 5 bases and 1 base, there was a span of 11 bases. Per germline, CDR1 LNHNV and CDR2 YYDKDF (reference sequence).